This T cell receptor (beta chain) was documented in a study of tissue T cells after allogeneic stem cell transplantation. Clones were sequenced by immunoSEQ multiplex PCR, and TCRdb holds only the in-frame ones, with some missing. The sample yields over a thousand clones, about 45% seen once. The length of the CDR3 is 14 residues. Germline CDR1 reads ENHRY; CDR2 reads SYGVKD. V lost 4 bases to trimming and J lost 6 bases, with 15 bases between them. Enrolled prospectively were adult allogeneic hematopoietic cell transplant recipients whose graft-versus-host disease was steroid-refractory. All graft-versus-host disease patients had gastrointestinal involvement and received several lines of directed therapy. This clone was seen a handful of times. What it binds is unknown. Study-level results: TCR repertoires tracked anatomic similarity, regardless of disease or transplant status.

The TCR comes from a female patient aged 35 to 75 with steroid-refractory graft-versus-host disease after an allogeneic stem cell transplant. The T cells may come from the graft donor. The gene calls are TRBV10-3 and TRBJ1-1; D not certain. Material: esophageal tissue, obtained at autopsy. This CDR3 reads CAISVSPDRAEAFF. CDR3 nucleotide sequence: TGTGCCATCAGTGTGAGCCCCGACCGGGCTGAAGCTTTCTTT.